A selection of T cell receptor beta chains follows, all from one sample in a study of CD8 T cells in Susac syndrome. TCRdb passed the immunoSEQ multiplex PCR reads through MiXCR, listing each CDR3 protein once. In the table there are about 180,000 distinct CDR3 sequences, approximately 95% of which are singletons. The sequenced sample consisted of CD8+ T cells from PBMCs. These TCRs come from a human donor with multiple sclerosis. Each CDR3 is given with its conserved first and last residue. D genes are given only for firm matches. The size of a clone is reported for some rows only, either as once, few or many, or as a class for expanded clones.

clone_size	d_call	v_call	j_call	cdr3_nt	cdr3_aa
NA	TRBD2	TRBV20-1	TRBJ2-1	TGCAGTGCTAGAGATCCCCCTAGCGGGAGCCTCGATGAGCAGTTCTTC	CSARDPPSGSLDEQFF
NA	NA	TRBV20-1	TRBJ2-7	TGCAGTGCTAGTCTAGGGGAGGTCTACGAGCAGTACTTC	CSASLGEVYEQYF
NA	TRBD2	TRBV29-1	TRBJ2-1	TGCAGCGTTGTCCGGGAGGGGTACAATGAGCAGTTCTTC	CSVVREGYNEQFF
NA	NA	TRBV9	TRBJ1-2	TGTGCCAGCAGCGCCCCCCGGTCGGGGGCAGGCGGACGGGGCTACACCTTC	CASSAPRSGAGGRGYTF
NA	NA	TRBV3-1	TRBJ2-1	TGTGCCAGCAGCCAAAGAGGAGGATATAATGAGCAGTTCTTC	CASSQRGGYNEQFF
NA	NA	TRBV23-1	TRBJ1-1	TGCGCCAGCAGTCAATCGGGGAGCCGGCCTGAAGCTTTCTTT	CASSQSGSRPEAFF
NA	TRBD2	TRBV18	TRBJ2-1	TGTGCCAGCTCACCTTTGCGGGAGGCTTACAATGAGCAGTTCTTC	CASSPLREAYNEQFF
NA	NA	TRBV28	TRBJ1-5	TGTGCCAGCAGTATCCAGGAACCCTGGGGCAATCAGCCCCAGCATTTT	CASSIQEPWGNQPQHF
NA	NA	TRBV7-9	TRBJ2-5	TGTGCCAGCAGCTTTGGACAGAAGGAGGAGACCCAGTACTTC	CASSFGQKEETQYF
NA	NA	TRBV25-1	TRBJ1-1	TGTGCCAGCATTGGGGTCACTGAAGCTTTCTTT	CASIGVTEAFF
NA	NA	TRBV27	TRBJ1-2	TGTGCCAGCGGAAGGGGGGACTATGGCTACACCTTC	CASGRGDYGYTF
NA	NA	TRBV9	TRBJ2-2	TGTGCCAGCAGCGTAGACGTCCGGGGGACCGGGGAGCTGTTTTTT	CASSVDVRGTGELFF
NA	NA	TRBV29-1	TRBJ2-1	TGCAGCGTTGAGTACCGGGACGCAACTTACAATGAGCAGTTCTTC	CSVEYRDATYNEQFF
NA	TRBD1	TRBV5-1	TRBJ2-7	TGCGCCAGCAGCGATGGACAGGGCCCCTACGAGCAGTACTTC	CASSDGQGPYEQYF
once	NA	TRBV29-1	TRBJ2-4	TGCAGCGTTGAAGATTGGGAGTTGGGACTCCCCCGCCAGTACTTC	CSVEDWELGLPRQYF
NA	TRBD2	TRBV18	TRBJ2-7	TGTGCCAGCTCACCCTCGACTAGCGGGAGTTACGAGCAGTACTTC	CASSPSTSGSYEQYF
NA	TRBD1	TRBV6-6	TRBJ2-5	TGTGCCAGCAGTTCTACAGGGGGGCAAGAGACCCAGTACTTC	CASSSTGGQETQYF
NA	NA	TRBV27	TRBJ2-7	TGTGCCAGCAGCCTCAGAGGGAGACAGCAAAATTTC	CASSLRGRQQNF
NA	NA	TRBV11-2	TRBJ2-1	TGTGCCAGCAGCTCCCAAGGGATGGGTGAGCAGTTCTTC	CASSSQGMGEQFF
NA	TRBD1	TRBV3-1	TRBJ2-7	TGTGCCACACAGGGGGAGAACTCCTACGAGCAGTACTTC	CATQGENSYEQYF
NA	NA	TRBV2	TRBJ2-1	TGTGCCAGCAGTGACGGGCAGGGTCAGTTCTTC	CASSDGQGQFF
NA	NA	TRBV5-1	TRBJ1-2	TGCGCCAGCAGCTTAAGGGGAGGAGCTAACTATGGCTACACCTTC	CASSLRGGANYGYTF
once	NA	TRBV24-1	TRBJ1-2	TGTGCCACCAGTGAATCGGGTGTCGGTGGCTACACCTTC	CATSESGVGGYTF
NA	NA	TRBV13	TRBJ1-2	TGTGCCAGCAGCGTCGCGGCGTATGGCTACACCTTC	CASSVAAYGYTF
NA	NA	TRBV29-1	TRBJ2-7	TGCAGCGTTACCCGAATACGACCGGGGACCCTAGAGTACGAGCAGTACTTC	CSVTRIRPGTLEYEQYF
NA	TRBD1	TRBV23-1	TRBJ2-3	TGCGCCAGCAGTCTCACCAGGGGGAAGATCCCAGATACGCAGTATTTT	CASSLTRGKIPDTQYF
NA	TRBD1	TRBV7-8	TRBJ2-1	TGTGCCAGCAGCTTACCCCGGGACAGGGGCAATGAGCAGTTCTTC	CASSLPRDRGNEQFF
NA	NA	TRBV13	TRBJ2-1	TGTGCCAGCAGCTTAAACAGGGATTACAATGAGCAGTTCTTC	CASSLNRDYNEQFF
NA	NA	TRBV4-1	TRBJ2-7	TGCGCCAGCAGCCAAGGAGAGGGCTCCTACGAGCAGTACTTC	CASSQGEGSYEQYF
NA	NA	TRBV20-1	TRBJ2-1	TGCAGTGCTAGAGTGGCCGGAGCTGGTGAGCAGTTCTTC	CSARVAGAGEQFF
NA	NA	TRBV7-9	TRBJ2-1	TGTGCCAGCAGCTTAGAGGTTTGGACCCAGCAGTTCTTC	CASSLEVWTQQFF
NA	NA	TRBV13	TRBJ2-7	TGTGCCAGCAGCTCCTCCGGGACCACCTACGAGCAGTACTTC	CASSSSGTTYEQYF
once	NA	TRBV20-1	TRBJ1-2	TGCACCGCCTATGTCCAAGAAGGCTACACCTTC	CTAYVQEGYTF
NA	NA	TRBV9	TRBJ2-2	TGTGCCAGCAGCGTAGGTCTCGGGGAGCTGTTTTTT	CASSVGLGELFF
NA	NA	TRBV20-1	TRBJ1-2	TGCAGTGCCAGGGCCGTAGCTAACTATGGCTACACCTTC	CSARAVANYGYTF
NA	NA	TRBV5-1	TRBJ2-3	TGCGCCAGCAGCTTGGCGTTGAATACGCAGTATTTT	CASSLALNTQYF
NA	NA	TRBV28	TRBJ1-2	TGTGCCAGCAGCTCCACCCGTAAAGGGCCTAACTATGGCTACACCTTC	CASSSTRKGPNYGYTF
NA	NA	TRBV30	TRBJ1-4	TGTGCCTGGAGCCACGGGCTTGGGGGTCCCAATGAAAAACTGTTTTTT	CAWSHGLGGPNEKLFF
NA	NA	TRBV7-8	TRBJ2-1	TGTGCCAGCAGCTTAGTTCCCAGTAGCTCCTACAATGAGCAGTTCTTC	CASSLVPSSSYNEQFF
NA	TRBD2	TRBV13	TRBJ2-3	TGTGCCACCTCGGAGGGACTAGCAGACTCAGATACGCAGTATTTT	CATSEGLADSDTQYF
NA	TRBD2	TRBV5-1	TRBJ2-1	TGCGCCAGCAGCTTAAAACTACTAGCGGGAGGGAGCGAGCAGTTCTTC	CASSLKLLAGGSEQFF
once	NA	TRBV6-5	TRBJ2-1	TGTGCCAGCAGTTACTCGGAAACTAATTACAATGAGCAGTTCTTC	CASSYSETNYNEQFF
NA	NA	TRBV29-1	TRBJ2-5	TGCAGCGTTATACCCGAACAGGGCATCCAAGAGACCCAGTACTTC	CSVIPEQGIQETQYF
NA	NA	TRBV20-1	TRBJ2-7	TGCAGTGGGACCGACTGGGACTCGACCTACGAGCAGTACTTC	CSGTDWDSTYEQYF
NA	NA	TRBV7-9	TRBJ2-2	TGTGCCAGCAGCTTAGTGATACACGGTGGGGAGCTGTTTTTT	CASSLVIHGGELFF
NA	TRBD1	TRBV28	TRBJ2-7	TGTGCCAGCAGTCAAGCCGGGACAGCTCTCTACGAGCAGTACTTC	CASSQAGTALYEQYF
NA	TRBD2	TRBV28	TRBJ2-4	TGTGCCAGCAGTCGTGGACTAGCGGGGTCTGTCATTCAGTACTTC	CASSRGLAGSVIQYF
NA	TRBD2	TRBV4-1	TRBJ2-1	TGCGCCAGCAGCCAAGCGAGCCTACTTGGCGGGGGGGCTTATGAGCAGTTCTTC	CASSQASLLGGGAYEQFF
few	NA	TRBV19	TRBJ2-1	TGTGCCAGTAGTACCGGGACGGTATACAATGAGCAGTTCTTC	CASSTGTVYNEQFF
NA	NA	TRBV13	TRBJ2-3	TGTGCCAGCAGCTACCGGGACGCAAATACGCAGTATTTT	CASSYRDANTQYF
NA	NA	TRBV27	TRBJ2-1	TGTGCCAGCCACCCCACCTCCTACAATGAGCAGTTCTTC	CASHPTSYNEQFF
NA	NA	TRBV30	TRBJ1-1	TGTGCCTGGAGCCCTAAGGCCCACGGGTCCCAAGCTTTCTTT	CAWSPKAHGSQAFF
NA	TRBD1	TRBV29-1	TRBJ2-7	TGCAGCGCCCAAACCGGGACAGGGGCCCACTACGAGCAGTACTTC	CSAQTGTGAHYEQYF